This is a list of T cell receptor beta chains from one sample in a study of vaccination and CD4 T cells after COVID-19. Using its own MiXCR run on the PCR reads, TCRdb lists one record per CDR3 protein. The data hold about 15,000 distinct CDR3 sequences, with around 60% observed a single time. These receptors' antigens are unknown. Sequencing input: CD4+ T cells from blood, cultured in vitro. Every receptor here comes from a human donor who had recovered from COVID-19. The CDR3 runs from the conserved cysteine through the conserved F or W. Fields, in order: D gene, J gene, V gene, clone size, CDR3 DNA, CDR3 protein. D genes are given only for firm matches. Part of the rows lack a size; the others show once, few, many or a class for expanded clones.

D: TRBD2
J: TRBJ2-1
V: TRBV7-9
size: .
DNA: TGCGCCAGCAGCTTGACGGGGAGGACGGGGGGTGAGCAGTTCTTC
CDR3: CASSLTGRTGGEQFF

D: .
J: TRBJ2-1
V: TRBV7-9
size: .
DNA: TGTGCCAGCACCCGAAGCTTTGCGGTTTACAATGAGCAGTTCTTC
CDR3: CASTRSFAVYNEQFF

D: .
J: TRBJ1-1
V: TRBV7-9
size: .
DNA: TGTGCCAGCAGCTTGCCAGGGGTTAGGGACACTGAAGCTTTCTTT
CDR3: CASSLPGVRDTEAFF

D: TRBD2
J: TRBJ2-6
V: TRBV27
size: .
DNA: TGTGCCAGCAGTTTAGCGGGAGGGCCTGGGGCCAACGTCCTGACTTTC
CDR3: CASSLAGGPGANVLTF

D: TRBD2
J: TRBJ2-5
V: TRBV20-1
size: few
DNA: TGCAGTGCTATCGGGGGGACCGCCGTAGAGACCCAGTACTTC
CDR3: CSAIGGTAVETQYF

D: TRBD2
J: TRBJ2-3
V: TRBV7-9
size: .
DNA: TGTGCCAGCAGCTCACCGAGCGGTAGCGGGGGCACAGATACGCAGTATTTT
CDR3: CASSSPSGSGGTDTQYF

D: .
J: TRBJ1-5
V: TRBV7-2
size: few
DNA: TGTGCCAGCAGCCGAGAGTCCAAGAGGGCCCAGCATTTT
CDR3: CASSRESKRAQHF

D: TRBD1
J: TRBJ1-1
V: TRBV19
size: few
DNA: TGTGCCAGTAGTACGGGACAGTTGAACACTGAAGCTTTCTTT
CDR3: CASSTGQLNTEAFF

D: TRBD1
J: TRBJ1-1
V: TRBV20-1
size: .
DNA: TGCAGTGCTAGTCGGGAGGGGACAGGATCGGCTGAAGCTTTCTTT
CDR3: CSASREGTGSAEAFF

D: .
J: TRBJ1-5
V: TRBV6-1
size: .
DNA: TGTGCCAGCAGGGAAGGACATCAGCCCCAGCATTTT
CDR3: CASREGHQPQHF

D: TRBD1
J: TRBJ1-5
V: TRBV20-1
size: .
DNA: TGCAGTGCTAGTCTGGACAGGGGCCAGCCCCAGCATTTT
CDR3: CSASLDRGQPQHF

D: TRBD1
J: TRBJ1-2
V: TRBV7-6
size: .
DNA: TGTGCCAGCAGCACCTGGACAGGGTCATCCTATGGCTACACCTTC
CDR3: CASSTWTGSSYGYTF

D: .
J: TRBJ1-2
V: TRBV2
size: .
DNA: TGTGCCAGCAGTGAGGCGGGAGGAAGGGACTATGGCTACACCTTC
CDR3: CASSEAGGRDYGYTF

D: .
J: TRBJ1-2
V: TRBV6-1
size: .
DNA: TGTGCCAGCAGACCTGGGTGGGGCACTAACTATGGCTACACCTTC
CDR3: CASRPGWGTNYGYTF

D: TRBD1
J: TRBJ1-4
V: TRBV20-1
size: .
DNA: TGCTGTGCTAGAGATTCGGGACAGACTAATGAAAAACTGTTTTTT
CDR3: CCARDSGQTNEKLFF

D: TRBD1
J: TRBJ2-1
V: TRBV11-3
size: few
DNA: TGTGCCAGCAGGCCATTTACAGGGGGTGTAGACAATGAGCAGTTCTTC
CDR3: CASRPFTGGVDNEQFF

D: .
J: TRBJ1-4
V: TRBV18
size: .
DNA: TGTGCCAGCTCACCAGGTACTAATGAAAAACTGTTTTTT
CDR3: CASSPGTNEKLFF

D: .
J: TRBJ1-2
V: TRBV2
size: few
DNA: TGTGCCAGCAGTGAACGGACGGCGGGGTCCGGCTACACCTTC
CDR3: CASSERTAGSGYTF

D: TRBD1
J: TRBJ2-1
V: TRBV7-2
size: .
DNA: TGTGCCAGCAGCACCCGGGACAGAGCCCTAAGCTCCTACAATGAGCAGTTCTTC
CDR3: CASSTRDRALSSYNEQFF

D: TRBD1
J: TRBJ1-2
V: TRBV6-1
size: .
DNA: TGTGCCAGCAGTAGCGGGACAGGGGGAGGGTATGGCTACACCTTC
CDR3: CASSSGTGGGYGYTF

D: .
J: TRBJ2-5
V: TRBV20-1
size: few
DNA: TGCAGTGCGGAGCGACCGGGCAGGGCGCAAGAGACCCAGTACTTC
CDR3: CSAERPGRAQETQYF

D: .
J: TRBJ1-1
V: TRBV19
size: .
DNA: TGTGCCAGTAGTATCGGGGTAACCACTGAAGCTTTCTTT
CDR3: CASSIGVTTEAFF

D: TRBD2
J: TRBJ2-5
V: TRBV2
size: .
DNA: TGTGCCAGCAGTGGGTTACTAGCGGGAGGGACGTACCAAGAGACCCAGTACTTC
CDR3: CASSGLLAGGTYQETQYF

D: .
J: TRBJ1-6
V: TRBV6-1
size: .
DNA: TGTGCCAGCAGTCCCCGAGGTCGAGTAGGGGAGTCACCCCTCCACTTT
CDR3: CASSPRGRVGESPLHF

D: .
J: TRBJ1-6
V: TRBV6-1
size: .
DNA: TGTGCCAGCAGTGACGTAAGGGTTCGGGATAATTCACCCCTCCACTTT
CDR3: CASSDVRVRDNSPLHF

D: .
J: TRBJ1-5
V: TRBV19
size: few
DNA: TGTGCCAGCGGCGGTTCTAATCAGCCCCAGCATTTT
CDR3: CASGGSNQPQHF

D: .
J: TRBJ1-6
V: TRBV20-1
size: few
DNA: TGCAGTGCCCCCCCCGACGGGGGCCAGGGCTCACCCCTCCACTTT
CDR3: CSAPPDGGQGSPLHF

D: .
J: TRBJ1-1
V: TRBV6-1
size: large
DNA: TGTGCCATCAGTGAGTCGGGGGGGGCGAAAGCTTTCTTT
CDR3: CAISESGGAKAFF

D: .
J: TRBJ1-5
V: TRBV19
size: .
DNA: TGTGCCAGTAGTATGTTGATTAGCAATCAGCCCCAGCATTTT
CDR3: CASSMLISNQPQHF

D: TRBD1
J: TRBJ1-2
V: TRBV7-2
size: .
DNA: TGTGCCAGCAGCTCCCCAACAGGGGACTATGGCTACACCTTC
CDR3: CASSSPTGDYGYTF

D: TRBD1
J: TRBJ2-5
V: TRBV29-1
size: .
DNA: TGCAGCGTTGCAACAGGGGGAGAAGAGACCCAGTACTTC
CDR3: CSVATGGEETQYF

D: TRBD1
J: TRBJ1-6
V: TRBV30
size: .
DNA: TGTGCCTGGAGCACAGGGGTCGCACCCCTCCACTTT
CDR3: CAWSTGVAPLHF

D: .
J: TRBJ2-7
V: TRBV28
size: .
DNA: TGTGCCAGCAGTTTTAATCACTACGAGCAGTACTTC
CDR3: CASSFNHYEQYF

D: .
J: TRBJ2-2
V: TRBV6-2/TRBV6-3
size: few
DNA: TGTGCCAGCAGTGGACAGAGGCGAACAAACACCGGGGAGCTGTTTTTT
CDR3: CASSGQRRTNTGELFF

D: .
J: TRBJ1-1
V: TRBV19
size: few
DNA: TGTGCCAGTAGTATAACAGGGATGAACACTGAAGCTTTCTTT
CDR3: CASSITGMNTEAFF

D: TRBD1
J: TRBJ2-3
V: TRBV19
size: .
DNA: TGTGCCACGGGCCGGACAGGCGAGACCGCCAGGGATACGCAGTATTTT
CDR3: CATGRTGETARDTQYF

D: .
J: TRBJ1-3
V: TRBV7-9
size: .
DNA: TGTGCCAGCAGCTTAGACCGGACCTCTGGAAACACCATATATTTT
CDR3: CASSLDRTSGNTIYF